These 4 T cell receptor beta chains were all obtained from the same sample, sequenced in a study of T cell changes during pregnancy in multiple sclerosis. Profiled with immunoSEQ multiplex PCR; TCRdb holds only in-frame clones, not every one. This sample has roughly 100,000 clones, with 85% to 95% found just once. The sample was peripheral blood, taken after pregnancy. The receptors here all came from a female donor with multiple sclerosis, enrolled in a pregnancy study.

This sequence joins TRBV28 and TRBJ2-1, with TRBD2 matching over 10 bases. CDR3 length: 13 residues. CDR1 and CDR2 from the germline V gene are MDHEN and SYDVKM. V was pared by 2 bases and J by 13 bases, with 5 bases of the junction left unmatched. The CDR3 bases are TGTGCCAGCAGTTTAAGCGGGAGGGCCGCCCAGTTCTTC. Protein sequence: CASSLSGRAAQFF.

The chain joins TRBV6-1 to TRBJ1-5; D uncertain. V was cut by 5 bases and J by 2 bases, with 10 bases left in between. The CDR3 extends over 14 amino acids. CDR1 and CDR2 (germline): MNHNS, SASEGT. CDR3 in DNA: TGTGCCAGCAGTATCCGACGGGGCAATCAGCCCCAGCATTTT. This sequence encodes CASSIRRGNQPQHF.

This chain uses TRBV11-1 with TRBJ2-7; the D is unclear. In germline, CDR1 is SGHAT, CDR2 FQDESV (reference sequence). This CDR3 is built from 14 residues. The V and J ends lost 3 bases and 4 bases respectively, with 13 bases between them. DNA for the CDR3: TGTGCCAGCAGCTTCGGGTTGTCCTCTTACGAGCAGTACTTC. It translates to CASSFGLSSYEQYF.

The genes are TRBV7-6 and TRBJ2-5; unclear D gene. V lost 5 bases, J lost 5 bases, and 9 bases lay in between. Germline-derived CDR1 and CDR2 are SGHVS and FNYEAQ. The CDR3 extends over 12 amino acids. The CDR3 nucleotides read TGTGCCAGCAGCCAACTTTTGGAGACCCAGTACTTC. Translating it yields CASSQLLETQYF.